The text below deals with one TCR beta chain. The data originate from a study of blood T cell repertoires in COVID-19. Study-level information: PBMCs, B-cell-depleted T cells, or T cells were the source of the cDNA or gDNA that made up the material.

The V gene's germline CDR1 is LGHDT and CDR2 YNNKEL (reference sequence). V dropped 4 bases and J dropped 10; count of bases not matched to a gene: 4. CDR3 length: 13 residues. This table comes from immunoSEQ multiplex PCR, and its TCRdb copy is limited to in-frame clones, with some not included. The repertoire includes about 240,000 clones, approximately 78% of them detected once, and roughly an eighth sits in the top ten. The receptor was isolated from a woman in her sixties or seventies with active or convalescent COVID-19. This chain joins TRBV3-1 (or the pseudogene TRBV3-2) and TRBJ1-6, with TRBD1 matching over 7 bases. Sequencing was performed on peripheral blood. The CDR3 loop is CASSPATGSPLHF. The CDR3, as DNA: TGTGCCAGCAGCCCTGCGACAGGGTCACCCCTCCACTTT.